This T cell receptor beta chain is from a study of spatial heterogeneity in lung cancer. Findings and caveats of the study: Expanded alpha and beta TCR counts within tumors tracked tumor mutation counts.

This CDR3 spans 14 amino acids. J was trimmed by 2 bases and V by 3 bases; bases with no gene match: 2. The sample's time point: sample taken at primary tumor resection. MiXCR was run by TCRdb on the 5' RACE reads, yielding one entry per CDR3 protein. The repertoire includes over 10,000 distinct CDR3 sequences, 4% to 6% of them detected once, and 36% sits in the top ten. This clonotype was seen repeatedly, ten times or more. Its cognate antigen is unknown. The chain couples TRBV12-3 or TRBV12-4 to TRBJ2-7; 9 positions agree with TRBD1. This material consisted of lung tumor tissue, taken at surgery. The TCR originated in a male donor with early-stage non-small cell lung cancer. The CDR3 bases are TGTGCCAGCAGTTTGGGGACAGGGACCTACGAGCAGTACTTC. Translated, it gives CASSLGTGTYEQYF.